The clone carrying this TCR beta chain showed up just once. Here immunoSEQ multiplex PCR was the method, and the copy in TCRdb shows in-frame clones only, minus some. The table includes hundreds of thousands of clones, around nine tenths detected once. Between the trimmed V and J ends, which lost 4 bases and 4 bases, there was a span of 5 bases. CDR3 length equals 11 residues. Germline V gene sequence: CDR1 SGHNT, CDR2 YYREEE (reference sequence). The sample is drawn from a study of blood T cell repertoires in COVID-19. Study summary: Spain, Italy and the United States supplied samples that represented acute and convalescent COVID-19. From T cells, B-cell-depleted T cells, or PBMCs came the material, which was cDNA or gDNA.

Participants had their cohort set by participant-reported clinical history. Two consecutive negative NP/OP PCR tests, clearance, or resolved symptoms defined Cohort 3 recovery. Input material: PBMCs or T cells enriched from blood (not recorded which). This receptor was identified in a woman between 50 and 59 years old who had recovered from COVID-19. The V gene is TRBV5-4, the J gene TRBJ1-2; D unclear. This chain's CDR3 is CASSTSYGYTF. The DNA for the CDR3 is TGTGCCAGCAGCACCAGCTATGGCTACACCTTC.